This entry is about one T cell receptor (beta chain). The antigen remains undetermined. The PCR had 60 Vbeta and 13 Jbeta primers. In the source study's methods: In a later analysis, of 80 million to 90 million unique beta chains, about 12 million appeared in at least two donors. Here immunoSEQ multiplex PCR was the method, and the copy in TCRdb shows in-frame clones only, minus some. V, J and clone size were drawn from that table, and D and trimming were deduced from the DNA. Among 64,000 or so clones listed, around 70% were seen once. V was shortened by 2 bases and J by 2 bases, with 10 bases between the two germline ends. Germline V gene sequence: CDR1 SGHKS, CDR2 YYEKEE (reference sequence). This CDR3 contains 14 residues. This record belongs to a study of cytomegalovirus exposure and HLA in healthy donors. Study outcomes and limitations: Excluded were some V segments that proved indistinguishable, including TRBV6-2 and TRBV6-3.

Sequenced: PBMCs. This chain connects TRBV5-5 to TRBJ2-5; D ambiguous. The origin of this receptor is a woman aged 50 to 60 in good health and CMV-seropositive. CDR3 bases: TGTGCCAGCAGCTTTAGACTCACTCAAGAGACCCAGTACTTC. This gives the protein CASSFRLTQETQYF.